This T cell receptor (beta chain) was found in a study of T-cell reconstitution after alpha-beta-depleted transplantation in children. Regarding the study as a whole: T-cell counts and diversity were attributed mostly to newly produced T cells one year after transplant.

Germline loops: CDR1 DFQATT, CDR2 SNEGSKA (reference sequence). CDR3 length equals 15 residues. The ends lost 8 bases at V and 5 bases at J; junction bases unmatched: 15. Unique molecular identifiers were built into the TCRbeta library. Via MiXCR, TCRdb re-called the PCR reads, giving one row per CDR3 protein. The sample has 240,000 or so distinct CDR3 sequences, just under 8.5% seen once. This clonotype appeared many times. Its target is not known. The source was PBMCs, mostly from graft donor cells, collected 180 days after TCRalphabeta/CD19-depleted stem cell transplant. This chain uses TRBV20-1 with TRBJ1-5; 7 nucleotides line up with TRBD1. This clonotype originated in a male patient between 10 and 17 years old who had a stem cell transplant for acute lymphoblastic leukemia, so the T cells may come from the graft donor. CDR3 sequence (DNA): TGCAGTTACGCCGACTTGACAGGGTTGGATCAGCCCCAGCATTTT. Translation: CSYADLTGLDQPQHF.